This T cell receptor (beta chain) appears in the sequencing data of a study of T cells in women clearing cervical HPV infection. Assay: immunoSEQ multiplex PCR; the TCRdb copy retains only in-frame clones and omits some. Its clone listing holds tens of thousands of clones. Remarks on this clone: The observed sequence ends 3 residues before the CDR3 terminus, with the missing tail filled in from the germline J gene.

Trimming cost V 6 bases and J 0 bases; bases outside gene matches: 7. CDR1 LNHDA and CDR2 SQIVND come from the germline V gene (reference sequence). The CDR3 spans 15 residues. The sequence came from a woman between 18 and 69 years old with a cervical HPV16 infection that either progressed to CIN3+ or cleared (not recorded which). The chain links TRBV19 to TRBJ2-7, with TRBD1 matching 8 bases. The sequenced sample was blood buffy coat. The CDR3: CASSRKGTGSYEQYF. The covered CDR3 bases are TGTGCCAGTAGCAGAAAAGGGACAGGCTCCTACGAG.